Shown below are 27 T cell receptor beta chains from a single sample sequenced in a study of blood T cell repertoires in COVID-19. The data were produced by immunoSEQ multiplex PCR, yet TCRdb's version contains in-frame clones alone and is incomplete. The sample lists tens of thousands of clones, 86% occurring once. The sequenced material came from peripheral blood. These receptors came from a man under 40 with acute or convalescent COVID-19.

The J gene is TRBJ2-5, the V gene TRBV4-2, with 10 bases aligning to TRBD1. Germline-derived CDR1 and CDR2 are LGHNA and YNFKEQ. The CDR3 contains 15 residues. V shed 3 bases, J shed 4 bases, and the junction held 5 bases outside the gene matches. The CDR3 DNA reads as TGTGCCAGCAGCCAGAGGGACAGGGGTACAGAGACCCAGTACTTC. Amino acids: CASSQRDRGTETQYF.

The chain carries TRBV19 and TRBJ2-1; a weak D match, TRBD2 (6 bases). V was cut by 5 bases and J by 2 bases, with 13 bases left in between. Germline CDR1 LNHDA, CDR2 SQIVND (reference sequence). This CDR3 is 15 amino acids long. DNA for the CDR3: TGTGCCAGTAGTCCCTTCGCGGGGCCCTACAATGAGCAGTTCTTC. Amino acids: CASSPFAGPYNEQFF. Full variable domain (rest looked up from reference TRBV19 and TRBJ2-1): DGGITQSPKYLFRKEGQNVTLSCEQNLNHDAMYWYRQDPGQGLRLIYYSQIVNDFQKGDIAEGYSVSREKKESFPLTVTSAQKNPTAFYLCASSPFAGPYNEQFFGPGTRLTVL.

This chain uses TRBV4-1 with TRBJ1-1, with D maybe TRBD1 (5 bases). Trimming stripped 0 bases from V and 6 bases from J, with 8 bases between. CDR3 length: 13 amino acids. CDR1 MGHRA and CDR2 YSYEKL come from the germline V gene. Here the CDR3 DNA reads TGCGCCAGCAGCCAAGAGGGGGGTGCTGAAGCTTTCTTT. Its translation is CASSQEGGAEAFF.

The chain has TRBV30 and TRBJ2-7; D ambiguous. CDR3 length equals 14 residues. Germline-derived CDR1 and CDR2 are GTSNPN and SVGIG (reference sequence). V shed 2 bases and J shed 3 bases, with 14 bases lying between them. The CDR3 here is CAWSQARRFYEQYF. As DNA, the CDR3 is TGTGCCTGGAGTCAGGCCAGGCGATTCTACGAGCAGTACTTC. Drawing the rest from reference TRBV30 and TRBJ2-7, the complete variable domain is SQTIHQWPATLVQPVGSPLSLECTVEGTSNPNLYWYRQAAGRGLQLLFYSVGIGQISSEVPQNLSASRPQDRQFILSSKKLLLSDSGFYLCAWSQARRFYEQYFGPGTRLTVT.

V gene TRBV19 combines with J gene TRBJ2-1; no clear D gene. The CDR3 has 15 amino acids. The germline V gene encodes CDR1 LNHDA and CDR2 SQIVND (reference sequence). Deletions cut 7 bases from V and 0 bases from J, with 13 bases between. Here the CDR3 DNA reads TGTGCCAGTATAAAGAGTACGAGCTCCTACAATGAGCAGTTCTTC. Protein: CASIKSTSSYNEQFF.

The genes are TRBV3-1 (or the pseudogene TRBV3-2) and TRBJ2-7, with 12 nucleotides matching TRBD2. Germline assignment: CDR1 LGHDT and CDR2 YNNKEL (reference sequence). V dropped 4 bases and J dropped 3; count of bases not matched to a gene: 10. This CDR3 is 17 amino acids long. The CDR3 sequence is CASSRRIPGLAGYEQYF. The CDR3 nucleotides are TGTGCCAGCAGCCGCAGAATACCGGGACTAGCGGGCTACGAGCAGTACTTC.

The chain links TRBV3-1 (or the pseudogene TRBV3-2) to TRBJ1-5, with D maybe TRBD1 (5 bases). With 6 bases removed from V and 3 bases from J, the gap between germline ends came to 15 bases. Per the germline V gene, CDR1 is LGHDT and CDR2 is YNNKEL (reference sequence). The CDR3 has 15 amino acids. The CDR3 bases are TGTGCCAGCAGTCAACACCAGGGCCCCAATCAGCCCCAGCATTTT. Encoded protein: CASSQHQGPNQPQHF.

The chain links TRBV7-9 to TRBJ2-3; D gene ambiguous. V was cut by 3 bases and J by 6 bases, with 7 bases left in between. The germline V gene has CDR1 SEHNR and CDR2 FQNEAQ (reference sequence). CDR3 size: 12 residues. CDR3 nucleotide sequence: TGTGCCAGCAGCTTTTCCCCGGATACGCAGTATTTT. This codes for CASSFSPDTQYF.

The rearrangement links TRBV7-2 to TRBJ2-1, with 8 bases identical to TRBD2. Germline V CDR1 and CDR2: SGHTA, FQGNSA. V gave up 2 bases and J gave up 9 bases; unmatched junction bases: 9. The CDR3 totals 15 residues. The CDR3 DNA follows: TGTGCCAGCAGCTTATTAACGGGAGGGCCGGGTGAGCAGTTCTTC. It codes for CASSLLTGGPGEQFF.

The chain is built from TRBV30 and TRBJ2-2; 7 bases agree with TRBD1. V trimming: 5 bases; J trimming: 1 base; junction bases outside the gene matches: 4. This CDR3 spans 14 amino acids. Per germline, CDR1 GTSNPN and CDR2 SVGIG (reference sequence). The CDR3 here is CAWSGTVNTGELFF. The CDR3 DNA reads TGTGCCTGGTCCGGGACAGTGAACACCGGGGAGCTGTTTTTT.

The chain employs TRBV7-2 and TRBJ2-4; maybe TRBD2 (6 bases). Germline V gives CDR1 SGHTA, CDR2 FQGNSA. V lost 3 bases, J lost 6 bases, and 15 bases lay in between. The CDR3 has 15 residues. CDR3 coding DNA: TGTGCCAGCAGCTTCCGGCCGGGGGTGGGAAACATTCAGTACTTC. Its translation is CASSFRPGVGNIQYF.

The genes are TRBV7-8 and TRBJ2-2; TRBD2 might be the D (5 bases). This CDR3 is 14 amino acids long. Between the trimmed V and J ends, which lost 1 base and 8 bases, there was a span of 11 bases. Germline V lookup: CDR1 SGHVS, CDR2 FQNEAQ. CDR3 DNA sequence: TGTGCCAGCAGCTTAGGTCTAGCTCCAGGGGAGCTGTTTTTT. Its translation is CASSLGLAPGELFF.

This clone was seen a handful of times. The chain couples TRBV15 to TRBJ2-1, with 8 bases fitting TRBD2. V trimming: 2 bases; J trimming: 2 bases; junction bases outside the gene matches: 5. The germline V gene encodes CDR1 LNHNV and CDR2 YYDKDF (reference sequence). The CDR3 sequence is 16 residues long. The CDR3 here is CATSRRSGIAYNEQFF. The CDR3 region has the DNA TGTGCCACCAGCAGACGTAGCGGGATCGCCTACAATGAGCAGTTCTTC.

The rearrangement links TRBV4-3 to TRBJ1-6, with a weak D call TRBD1 (5 bases). Per germline, CDR1 LGHNA and CDR2 YSLEER. CDR3 length: 12 residues. Trimming took off 1 base at V and 11 bases at J, with 6 bases between the two ends. The CDR3: CASSQAGAPLHF. The CDR3 region has the DNA TGCGCCAGCAGCCAAGCGGGGGCACCCCTCCACTTT.

The V gene is TRBV27, the J gene TRBJ2-1, with 11 nucleotides matching TRBD2. The CDR3 length is 14 residues. Trimming took 3 bases from V and 10 from J; bases not matched to a gene: 5. The germline CDR1 and CDR2 sequences are MNHEY and SMNVEV (reference sequence). DNA for the CDR3: TGTGCCAGCAGTTTCTCTAGCGGGGGGCCGGAGCAGTTCTTC. Translating gives CASSFSSGGPEQFF.

This clone has just one count. The chain employs TRBV18 and TRBJ1-1, with unresolved D. Trimming took 2 bases from V and 3 from J, leaving 10 bases between them. CDR1 and CDR2 from the germline V gene are KGHSH and LQKENI. The CDR3 contains 14 residues. This CDR3 is CASSPGRGYTEAFF. The DNA of the CDR3 is TGTGCCAGCTCACCAGGGCGCGGGTACACTGAAGCTTTCTTT.

The chain links TRBV6-5 to TRBJ1-5, with D possibly matching TRBD1 (6 bases). The CDR3 extends over 15 amino acids. The V end was cut by 4 bases, the J end by 4 bases, with 14 bases between. Germline CDR1 is MNHEY and CDR2 is SVGAGI. The CDR3 loop is CASSSDSSQNQPQHF. CDR3 nucleotide sequence: TGTGCCAGCAGTTCGGACAGCTCGCAGAATCAGCCCCAGCATTTT.

CDR3 loop: CASSLRSEGSNQPQHF. The CDR3 region has the DNA TGTGCCAGCTCCCTTCGCTCCGAGGGTAGCAATCAGCCCCAGCATTTT. The chain links TRBV18 to TRBJ1-5; D is ambiguous. The CDR3 contains 16 residues. Trimming stripped 6 bases from V and 0 bases from J, with 15 bases between. Germline V gene sequence: CDR1 KGHSH, CDR2 LQKENI.

The sample holds one count of this clone. The genes are TRBV18 and TRBJ1-3, with TRBD1 identical over 8 bases. The V gene end was trimmed by 3 bases and the J gene end by 6 bases; junction bases not matched to a gene: 7. The V gene's germline CDR1 is KGHSH and CDR2 LQKENI. The CDR3 covers 15 residues. The CDR3 sequence: CASSPSAGGENTIYF. In DNA, the CDR3 is TGTGCCAGCTCACCCTCGGCAGGGGGCGAAAACACCATATATTTT.

The chain recombines TRBV5-1 with TRBJ2-5; D ambiguous. Looked up from germline, CDR1 is SGHRS and CDR2 is YFSETQ. CDR3 length: 14 amino acids. Trimming left V 0 bases short and J 5 bases short, with 11 bases between. CDR3 residues: CASSLGWAVETQYF. Here the CDR3 DNA reads TGCGCCAGCAGCTTGGGCTGGGCCGTGGAGACCCAGTACTTC.

CDR3 residues: CASSQVGYQYSGANVLTF. DNA for the CDR3: TGTGCCAGCAGCCAAGTCGGGTATCAGTACTCTGGGGCCAACGTCCTGACTTTC. V gene TRBV14 combines with J gene TRBJ2-6, with D unresolved. The CDR3 covers 18 residues. V dropped 1 base and J dropped 0 bases, with 13 bases sitting between them. Germline V gene sequence: CDR1 SGHDN, CDR2 FVKESK.

The gene calls are TRBV7-9 and TRBJ2-7; D ambiguous. The CDR3 spans 13 residues. V was pared by 3 bases and J by 1 base, with 7 bases between. Germline CDR1 is SEHNR and CDR2 is FQNEAQ (reference sequence). The CDR3 loop reads CASSFFGSYEQYF. Written as DNA, the CDR3 is TGTGCCAGCAGCTTTTTCGGGTCCTACGAGCAGTACTTC.

This chain connects TRBV5-1 to TRBJ2-5; 11 bases are a match to TRBD2. The CDR3 is 16 residues long. The germline V gene has CDR1 SGHRS and CDR2 YFSETQ. After removal of 7 bases from V and 5 bases from J, the junction contained 13 bases not matched to a gene. CDR3 loop: CASGFTLAGGRETQYF. CDR3 DNA: TGCGCCAGCGGATTCACGCTAGCGGGAGGTCGGGAGACCCAGTACTTC.

The CDR3 protein is CASSLAGAGRSGELFF. The CDR3 DNA is TGCGCCAGCAGCTTGGCCGGGGCGGGAAGGTCCGGGGAGCTGTTTTTT. J is TRBJ2-2 and V is TRBV5-1, with D possibly TRBD2 on 6 matching bases. Deletions cut 0 bases from V and 6 bases from J, with 15 bases between. CDR1 is SGHRS, CDR2 YFSETQ, per germline. This CDR3 has 16 residues.

V gene TRBV3-1 (or the pseudogene TRBV3-2) combines with J gene TRBJ2-1, with a weak D call TRBD2 (5 bases). CDR1 and CDR2 (germline): LGHDT, YNNKEL (reference sequence). This CDR3 is built from 14 residues. Trimming took 0 bases from V and 12 from J, leaving 15 bases between them. The CDR3: CASSQDLVSGRQFF. As DNA, the CDR3 is TGTGCCAGCAGCCAAGATCTTGTATCGGGAAGGCAGTTCTTC.

The V gene is TRBV19, the J gene TRBJ2-1; TRBD1 is a possible D gene (5 bases). Germline values: CDR1 LNHDA, CDR2 SQIVND (reference sequence). Between the trimmed V and J ends, which lost 11 bases and 7 bases, there was a span of 15 bases. CDR3 size: 12 residues. CDR3 coding DNA: TGTGCCGCCAAGGGGATTACAAATGAGCAGTTCTTC. The encoded protein is CAAKGITNEQFF.

The rearrangement joins TRBV6-5 to TRBJ2-7; 7 bases map to TRBD2. CDR1 is MNHEY and CDR2 is SVGAGI in the germline V gene. The CDR3 is 13 amino acids. V lost 6 bases to trimming and J lost 3 bases; unmatched junction nucleotides: 5. CDR3 amino acids: CASRSRDYYEQYF. The CDR3 nucleotides read TGTGCCAGCAGATCCCGGGACTACTACGAGCAGTACTTC.